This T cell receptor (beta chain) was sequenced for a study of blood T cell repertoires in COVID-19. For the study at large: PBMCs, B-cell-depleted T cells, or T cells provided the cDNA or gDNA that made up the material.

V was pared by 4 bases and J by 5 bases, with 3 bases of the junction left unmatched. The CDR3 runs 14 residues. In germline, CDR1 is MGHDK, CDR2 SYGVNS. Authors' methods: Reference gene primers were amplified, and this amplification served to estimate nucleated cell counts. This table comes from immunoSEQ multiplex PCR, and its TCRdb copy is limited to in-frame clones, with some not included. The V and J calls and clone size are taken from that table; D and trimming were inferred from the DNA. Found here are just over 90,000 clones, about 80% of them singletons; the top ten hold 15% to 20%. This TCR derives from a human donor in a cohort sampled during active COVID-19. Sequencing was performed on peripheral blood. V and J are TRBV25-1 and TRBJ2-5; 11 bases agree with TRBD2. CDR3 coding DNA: TGTGCCAGCAGTGTGGGACTAGCGGATGAGACCCAGTACTTC. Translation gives CASSVGLADETQYF.